The 9 T cell receptor beta chains in this list originate from one sample, sequenced in a study of blood T cell repertoires in COVID-19. Only in-frame clones appear in the TCRdb table, and some are missing; sequencing was by immunoSEQ multiplex PCR. The data show 80,000 to 85,000 clones, roughly 88% seen once. Sequenced: peripheral blood. The receptors shown here come from a woman of 80 years or more with acute or convalescent COVID-19.

This rearrangement joins TRBV19 to TRBJ2-5, with D maybe TRBD1 (6 bases). Germline V gives CDR1 LNHDA, CDR2 SQIVND (reference sequence). Trimming stripped 5 bases from V and 2 bases from J, with 12 bases between. The CDR3 runs to 14 residues. The CDR3 reads CASSLGTTQETQYF. CDR3 DNA sequence: TGTGCCAGTAGTCTCGGGACAACACAAGAGACCCAGTACTTC.

The chain links TRBV6-5 to TRBJ2-5; 7 bases fit TRBD1. The CDR3 is 15 amino acids. Trimming removed 7 bases from V and 2 bases from J; junction bases left unmatched: 10. Germline CDR1 is MNHEY and CDR2 is SVGAGI. DNA of the CDR3: TGTGCCAGCAACCCGACAGGGCACGGTCAAGAGACCCAGTACTTC. The encoded protein is CASNPTGHGQETQYF.

The V call is TRBV7-8, the J call TRBJ2-1; TRBD2 agrees at 11 bases. Germline V CDR1 and CDR2: SGHVS, FQNEAQ. Germline trimming cut 4 bases from V and 8 bases from J; bases unmatched to any gene: 13. This CDR3 is 17 amino acids long. CDR3 sequence reads: CASSSRLAGFTSDEQFF. As DNA, the CDR3 is TGTGCCAGCAGCTCACGACTAGCGGGATTTACCAGCGATGAGCAGTTCTTC.

This clone was detected only once. J is TRBJ2-3 and V is TRBV11-2; 8 bases align to TRBD2. Trimming removed 3 bases from V and 0 bases from J; junction bases left unmatched: 2. Per the germline V gene, CDR1 is SGHAT and CDR2 is FQNNGV. The CDR3 extends over 15 amino acids. CDR3 protein: CASSLERGSTDTQYF. The CDR3 DNA reads as TGTGCCAGCAGCTTGGAGCGGGGGAGCACAGATACGCAGTATTTT.

V usage is TRBV15 and J usage is TRBJ2-3; 11 nucleotides match TRBD2. CDR3 length: 20 residues. Per the germline V gene, CDR1 is LNHNV and CDR2 is YYDKDF (reference sequence). The V gene end was trimmed by 3 bases and the J gene end by 6 bases; junction bases not matched to a gene: 20. The CDR3 reads CATSSLDGVVAGGPGDTQYF. CDR3 coding DNA: TGTGCCACCAGCAGCCTCGACGGTGTGGTAGCGGGAGGGCCAGGTGATACGCAGTATTTT.

The chain is built from TRBV4-3 and TRBJ2-3, with D perhaps TRBD1 (5 bases). CDR3 size: 14 residues. With 4 bases removed from V and 2 bases from J, the gap between germline ends came to 10 bases. From germline, CDR1 is LGHNA and CDR2 YSLEER. CDR3 region: CASSLTGDTDTQYF. For the CDR3, the DNA is TGCGCCAGCAGCCTAACAGGAGACACAGATACGCAGTATTTT.

The V call is TRBV11-2, the J call TRBJ2-5; possible D gene TRBD2, 6 bases. There are 14 residues in the CDR3. V lost 1 base and J lost 5, with 11 bases in between. Germline V gene data show CDR1 as SGHAT and CDR2 as FQNNGV. This chain's CDR3 is CASSLVGGRETQYF. In DNA, the CDR3 is TGTGCCAGCAGCTTAGTGGGTGGGAGGGAGACCCAGTACTTC.

This clone was counted between two and nine times. This chain joins TRBV29-1 and TRBJ1-3; maybe TRBD1 (5 bases). Trimming took off 3 bases at V and 2 bases at J, with 11 bases between the two ends. Per germline, CDR1 SQVTM and CDR2 ANQGSEA. The length of the CDR3 is 14 residues. The CDR3 reads CSVDHSGTGNTIYF. DNA for the CDR3: TGCAGCGTTGATCACTCAGGGACTGGAAACACCATATATTTT.

The chain joins TRBV5-1 to TRBJ1-2, with D maybe TRBD1 (6 bases). CDR1 and CDR2 from the germline V gene are SGHRS and YFSETQ. V was trimmed by 0 bases and J by 4 bases, leaving 10 bases between them. The CDR3 sequence is 14 residues long. The CDR3 loop is CASSLDQGTYGYTF. CDR3 nucleotide sequence: TGCGCCAGCAGCTTGGATCAGGGGACCTATGGCTACACCTTC.